Shown below are 20 T cell receptor beta chains from a single sample sequenced in a study of T cell responses to AZD1222 COVID-19 vaccine. Profiling relied on immunoSEQ multiplex PCR, and the TCRdb table lists in-frame clones only, not all of them. The table has 200,000 or so clones, over 85% seen once. The sample here was peripheral blood, taken 28 days after the second AZD1222 dose. Receptors originate from an adult who received the AZD1222 COVID-19 vaccine.

Only a few counts were recorded for this clone. J is TRBJ1-5 and V is TRBV6-2 or TRBV6-3; TRBD1 is a possible D gene (5 bases). Germline CDR1 is MNHEY and CDR2 is SVGEGT. This CDR3 spans 15 amino acids. The V and J ends lost 5 bases and 1 base respectively, with 12 bases between them. CDR3 region: CASSVRQGSNQPQHF. The CDR3 region has the DNA TGTGCCAGCAGTGTCCGGCAGGGCAGCAATCAGCCCCAGCATTTT.

The chain carries TRBV29-1 and TRBJ1-1, with 7 bases matching TRBD1. Germline V gives CDR1 SQVTM, CDR2 ANQGSEA. CDR3 size: 14 residues. V gave up 4 bases and J gave up 1 base; unmatched junction bases: 6. CDR3 nucleotide sequence: TGCAGCGTTGGGACGCGGACAGGGAACACTGAAGCTTTCTTT. This encodes CSVGTRTGNTEAFF. The whole variable domain, filled in from reference TRBV29-1 and TRBJ1-1, reads SAVISQKPSRDICQRGTSLTIQCQVDSQVTMMFWYRQQPGQSLTLIATANQGSEATYESGFVIDKFPISRPNLTFSTLTVSNMSPEDSSIYLCSVGTRTGNTEAFFGQGTRLTVV.

To note about this clone: At one end, the junction sequence differs from germline, possibly due to a read error. The V gene is TRBV29-1, the J gene TRBJ1-4, with 7 bases matching TRBD1. In germline, CDR1 is SQVTM, CDR2 ANQGSEA. The CDR3 runs 11 residues. CDR3 in DNA: TGCAGCGTTGTGGACGGGACAGAAGGGATTTTT. Amino acid sequence: CSVVDGTEGIF.

The V gene is TRBV9, the J gene TRBJ1-4; weak D call: TRBD1 (5 bases). The CDR3 contains 15 residues. V was clipped by 4 bases and J by 3 bases, with 13 bases between them. Per germline, CDR1 SGDLS and CDR2 YYNGEE. The CDR3 DNA reads as TGTGCCAGCAGCCCGCTTGGGGGTTCTAATGAAAAACTGTTTTTT. Its protein is CASSPLGGSNEKLFF.

V gene TRBV3-1 (or the pseudogene TRBV3-2) combines with J gene TRBJ1-2, with no clear D. Germline V CDR1 and CDR2: LGHDT, YNNKEL (reference sequence). The CDR3 extends over 11 amino acids. V was cut by 0 bases and J by 7 bases, with 3 bases left in between. The CDR3, as DNA: TGTGCCAGCAGCCAAGATGGTGGCTACACCTTC. Its translation is CASSQDGGYTF.

V and J are TRBV15 and TRBJ1-4; D uncertain. V gave up 3 bases and J gave up 4 bases, with 9 bases separating them. From germline, CDR1 is LNHNV and CDR2 YYDKDF (reference sequence). The CDR3 runs to 14 residues. The CDR3 loop reads CATSRDWSNEKLFF. CDR3 in DNA: TGTGCCACCAGCAGGGATTGGAGTAATGAAAAACTGTTTTTT.

Here the CDR3 DNA reads TGTGCCAGCAGCCTCAACTCGGGACACCGATCGGAGACCCAGTACTTC. It is translated as CASSLNSGHRSETQYF. The chain links TRBV5-4 to TRBJ2-5; possible D gene TRBD1, 6 bases. This CDR3 has 16 residues. V lost 4 bases to trimming and J lost 5 bases, with 21 bases between them. Germline V CDR1 and CDR2: SGHNT, YYREEE (reference sequence).

J is TRBJ1-2 and V is TRBV10-3; unclear D gene. The CDR3 is 12 residues long. Germline CDR1 reads ENHRY; CDR2 reads SYGVKD. The V gene lost 4 bases and the J gene lost 8 bases, with 11 bases spanning the gap. Here the CDR3 DNA reads TGTGCCATCAGTGGCCTCGAATCGGGCTACACCTTC. Translating it yields CAISGLESGYTF.

The CDR3 region is CASSLGGSVSYGYTF. The DNA of the CDR3 is TGTGCCAGCAGCTTAGGGGGGTCCGTATCTTACGGCTACACCTTC. The chain recombines TRBV7-8 with TRBJ1-2; tentatively, D is TRBD1 (5 bases). Trimming shortened V by 1 base and J by 8 bases, and 17 bases separated the two germline ends. This CDR3 has 15 amino acids. Germline loops: CDR1 SGHVS, CDR2 FQNEAQ. The full variable domain, completed using reference TRBV7-8 and TRBJ1-2, is GAGVSQSPRYKVAKRGQDVALRCDPISGHVSLFWYQQALGQGPEFLTYFQNEAQLDKSGLPSDRFFAERPEGSVSTLKIQRTQQEDSAVYLCASSLGGSVSYGYTFGSGTRLTVV.

This clone was recorded only once. The chain recombines TRBV6-1 with TRBJ2-5; D gene unclear. Germline lookup yields CDR1 MNHNS and CDR2 SASEGT. Trimming took off 2 bases at V and 5 bases at J, with 9 bases between the two ends. The CDR3 length is 13 residues. DNA of the CDR3: TGTGCCAGCAGTGAATTAGCCGGCGAGACCCAGTACTTC. Encoded protein: CASSELAGETQYF.

The chain combines TRBV7-8 with TRBJ2-5; D perhaps matches TRBD2 (5 bases). CDR1 and CDR2 from the germline V gene are SGHVS and FQNEAQ. The CDR3 consists of 14 residues. The V gene lost 4 bases and the J gene lost 0 bases, with 9 bases spanning the gap. CDR3 sequence: CASSYQDYQETQYF. Written as DNA, the CDR3 is TGTGCCAGCAGCTACCAGGACTACCAAGAGACCCAGTACTTC. The variable domain in full, with the rest retrieved from reference TRBV7-8 and TRBJ2-5, is GAGVSQSPRYKVAKRGQDVALRCDPISGHVSLFWYQQALGQGPEFLTYFQNEAQLDKSGLPSDRFFAERPEGSVSTLKIQRTQQEDSAVYLCASSYQDYQETQYFGPGTRLLVL.

The chain combines TRBV4-3 with TRBJ1-3; no clear D gene. Germline assignment: CDR1 LGHNA and CDR2 YSLEER. The CDR3 length is 12 residues. V gave up 2 bases and J gave up 5 bases, with 4 bases separating them. The CDR3 DNA follows: TGCGCCAGCAGCCAAACGAGAAACACCATATATTTT. Amino acid sequence: CASSQTRNTIYF.

The chain combines TRBV7-3 with TRBJ2-5; TRBD1 matches at 8 bases. Germline V gene data show CDR1 as SGHTA and CDR2 as FQGTGA. This CDR3 region has 14 residues. Unmatched junction bases numbered 9, after V lost 5 bases and J lost 7 bases. CDR3 in amino acids: CASSQAGQGRTQYF. CDR3 nucleotide sequence: TGTGCCAGCAGCCAAGCCGGACAGGGAAGGACCCAGTACTTC.

The chain is built from TRBV11-2 and TRBJ2-1, with D unclear. From germline, CDR1 is SGHAT and CDR2 FQNNGV. V was pared by 1 base and J by 3 bases, with 16 bases between. The CDR3 is made up of 17 amino acids. The CDR3 coding sequence is TGTGCCAGCAGCTTAGGCCAGCCCCGGACGGGCTACAATGAGCAGTTCTTC. The encoded protein is CASSLGQPRTGYNEQFF.

J is TRBJ1-5 and V is TRBV19; tentative D call: TRBD1 (5 bases). The germline V gene encodes CDR1 LNHDA and CDR2 SQIVND (reference sequence). Between the trimmed V and J ends, which lost 3 bases and 7 bases, there was a span of 13 bases. The CDR3 is made up of 14 amino acids. The CDR3 region has the DNA TGTGCCAGTAGTATTGAGGCAGGGCCCCAGCCCCAGCATTTT. Translation: CASSIEAGPQPQHF.

The chain employs TRBV28 and TRBJ1-5; D is uncertain. Between the trimmed V and J ends, which lost 2 bases and 7 bases, there was a span of 12 bases. The CDR3 is made up of 14 amino acids. Germline V gives CDR1 MDHEN, CDR2 SYDVKM. Written as DNA, the CDR3 is TGTGCCAGCAGTTTACGAGGGTGGGAGCAGCCCCAGCATTTT. Translation gives CASSLRGWEQPQHF.

This clone was detected only once. J is TRBJ1-1 and V is TRBV12-5, with D unresolved. Trimming stripped 1 base from V and 5 bases from J, with 8 bases between. The CDR3 extends over 13 amino acids. Germline CDR1 LGHNT, CDR2 FRNRAP. Here the CDR3 DNA reads TGTGCTAGTGGTTTGGGCCGGGAAACTGAAGCTTTCTTT. Protein product: CASGLGRETEAFF.

The chain employs TRBV10-2 and TRBJ1-2, with 10 nucleotides matching TRBD1. Germline values: CDR1 WSHSY, CDR2 SAAADI. Trimming took 3 bases from V and 8 from J; bases not matched to a gene: 6. The CDR3 loop spans 14 amino acids. CDR3 sequence: CASSDGTGEGGYTF. The CDR3 DNA sequence: TGCGCCAGCAGTGACGGGACAGGGGAAGGGGGCTACACCTTC.

V is TRBV11-3 and J is TRBJ2-3; maybe TRBD1 (6 bases). The CDR3 consists of 15 residues. CDR1 and CDR2 (germline): SGHNT, YENEEA. V lost 4 bases and J lost 6, with 17 bases in between. CDR3 sequence: CASSSDNRVGDTQYF. CDR3 DNA: TGTGCCAGCAGCTCAGATAACAGGGTAGGGGATACGCAGTATTTT.

This rearrangement joins TRBV6-2 or TRBV6-3 to TRBJ2-7; 10 bases agree with TRBD1. CDR3 size: 16 residues. The J segment lost 6 bases and the V segment lost 2 bases, leaving 10 bases of the junction unmatched. Germline assignment: CDR1 MNHEY and CDR2 SVGEGT. CDR3 nucleotide sequence: TGTGCCAGCAGTTACATACTAGGGACAGGGGTCAGCGAGCAGTACTTC. Residues: CASSYILGTGVSEQYF.